This T cell receptor (beta chain) was observed in a study of spatial heterogeneity in lung cancer. Overall study context: 72 TRACERx patients with early, untreated non-small cell lung cancer donated samples. The average appearance count of each unique TCR and UMI combination in raw reads was more than 9.5.

TCRdb ran MiXCR on the 5' RACE reads and lists one entry per CDR3 protein. The sample lists 45,000 to 65,000 distinct CDR3 sequences; less than 9% were seen once. This CDR3 contains 12 residues. Germline CDR1 is DFQATT and CDR2 is SNEGSKA (reference sequence). A note on this clonotype: Its antigen is currently unknown. The junction does not match germline at one end; this may be a read error.

Study results and caveats: The appearance of ubiquitous expanded tumor TCRs in blood was greater at resection than follow-up.

Noted time point: blood at routine non-recurrence follow-up after resection. The input material, whole RNA from tumor, nontumor lung or frozen PBMC, was sequenced unsorted. The V call is TRBV20-1, the J call TRBJ2-7; D is unclear. The TCR comes from a female donor with early-stage non-small cell lung cancer. This material consisted of PBMCs, taken at follow-up. CDR3 nucleotides: TGCAGTGCCAGAGATCTCCTTTGGGAGCAGTACTTC. It translates to CSARDLLWEQYF.